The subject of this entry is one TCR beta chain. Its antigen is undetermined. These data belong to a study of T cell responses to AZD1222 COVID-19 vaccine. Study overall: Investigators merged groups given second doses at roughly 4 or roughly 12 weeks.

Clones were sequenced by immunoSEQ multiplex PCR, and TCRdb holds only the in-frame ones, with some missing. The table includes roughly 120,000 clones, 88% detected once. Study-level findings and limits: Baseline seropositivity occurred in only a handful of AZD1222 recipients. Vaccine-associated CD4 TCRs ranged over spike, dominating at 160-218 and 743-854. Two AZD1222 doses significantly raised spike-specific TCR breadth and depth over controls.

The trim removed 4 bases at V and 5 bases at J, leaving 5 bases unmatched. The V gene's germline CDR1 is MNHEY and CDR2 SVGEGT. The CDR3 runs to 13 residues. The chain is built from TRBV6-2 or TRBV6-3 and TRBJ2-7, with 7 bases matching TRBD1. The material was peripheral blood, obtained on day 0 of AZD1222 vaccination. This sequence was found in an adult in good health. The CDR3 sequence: CASSFRDSHEQYF. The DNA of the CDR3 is TGTGCCAGCAGTTTTCGGGACAGCCACGAGCAGTACTTC.